The 2 T cell receptor beta chains presented below share a single source sample, sequenced in a study of cytomegalovirus exposure and HLA in healthy donors. Clones were sequenced by immunoSEQ multiplex PCR, and TCRdb holds only the in-frame ones, with some missing. The repertoire includes 300,000 or so clones, 88% of them detected once, and about 0.96% sits in the top ten. Sequencing was performed on PBMCs. The receptors were gathered from a man aged 25-45 years in good health and CMV-seronegative.

In its sample, this clone was seen once. The chain carries TRBV28 and TRBJ1-4; TRBD1 agrees at 8 bases. The CDR3 sequence is 13 residues long. Trimming took 8 bases from V and 6 from J; bases not matched to a gene: 5. CDR1 is MDHEN and CDR2 is SYDVKM in the germline V gene. CDR3 DNA sequence: TGTGCCAGCCACAGGGGGGGAGATGAAAAACTGTTTTTT. This gives the protein CASHRGGDEKLFF.

The chain couples TRBV6-1 to TRBJ1-1; D perhaps matches TRBD1 (5 bases). V was shortened by 0 bases and J by 4 bases, with 9 bases between the two germline ends. Germline CDR1 MNHNS, CDR2 SASEGT. The CDR3 is 14 residues long. The CDR3 DNA follows: TGTGCCAGCAGTGAAGCCGCGGGGGTCACTGAAGCTTTCTTT. Translating gives CASSEAAGVTEAFF.